A few counts support the clone carrying this T cell receptor beta chain. The antigen remains unidentified. This specimen comes from a study of a mutant IDH1 vaccine in newly diagnosed glioma. Study context: Patients got radiotherapy, temozolomide, or both beforehand, and most got both.

CDR3 length: 15 residues. In germline, CDR1 is LNHDA, CDR2 SQIVND (reference sequence). V lost 6 bases, J lost 0 bases, and 12 bases lay in between. TCRdb's copy holds only in-frame clones and misses some; the assay was immunoSEQ multiplex PCR. In the table there are roughly 43,000 clones, 65% to 85% of which are singletons. The time point is: week 23, last vaccination. Vaccination used 300 ug of mutant IDH1 20-mer peptide per dose, with topical imiquimod. Sequenced here: PBMCs, sampled from a glioma patient whose treatment included an IDH1 peptide vaccine. The rearrangement uses TRBV19 and TRBJ1-5, with D maybe TRBD1 (6 bases). The sequence was obtained from a woman in her late teens or twenties with glioma. Some clones in this sample may be carry-over from other donors' samples. CDR3 DNA: TGTGCCAGTAGCCCGACAGGAGGTAGCAATCAGCCCCAGCATTTT. Its translation: CASSPTGGSNQPQHF.